This T cell receptor beta chain was identified in a study of CD8+CD57+ T cells in acquired aplastic anemia. Study background: Each DNA sample taken from sorted CD4+ and CD8+ cells came to about 3.2 ug on average. CD4+ cells from healthy donors averaged approximately 9.8 million reads. Whole-study findings and limits: Patients and controls had CD8+ Simpson's diversity values that were not significantly distinct. Overlap between patients and controls comprised twenty-nine CD8+ CDR3 sequences.

CDR1 is SQVTM and CDR2 is ANQGSEA in the germline V gene. The CDR3 spans 12 residues. The V gene lost 1 base and the J gene lost 5 bases, with 8 bases spanning the gap. Remarks on this clonotype: The antigen is unknown.

Template material for TCR beta VDJ and CDR3 profiling consisted of genomic DNA. TCRdb independently ran MiXCR on the reads; one entry per CDR3 protein. The sample records more than 100,000 distinct CDR3 sequences, around 48% being singletons. The sample consisted of sorted CD4+, CD8+, or CD8+CD57+ T cells (not recorded which) from PBMCs. The source of this sequence is a human donor in good health, serving as a control. The chain combines TRBV29-1 with TRBJ1-2; tentative D call: TRBD1 (6 bases). The CDR3 is CSVEGTEYGYTF. The DNA of the CDR3 is TGCAGCGTTGAAGGGACAGAATATGGCTACACCTTC.